The rows below give T cell receptor beta chains drawn from one sample of a study of blood T cell repertoires in COVID-19. Assay: immunoSEQ multiplex PCR; the TCRdb copy retains only in-frame clones and omits some. The table shows about 160,000 clones, with approximately 88% occurring only once. The material sequenced was PBMCs or T cells enriched from blood (not recorded which). The source of these receptors is a woman in her 50s who had recovered from COVID-19. Each CDR3 is given with its conserved first and last residue. Fields, in order: CDR3 protein, CDR3 DNA, clone size, J gene, V gene, D gene. A D gene is named only where the DNA matches it firmly. The size field is filled for only some rows; it gives once, few, many or a size class.

CDR3 protein: CASSVGGREKLFF
CDR3 DNA: TGTGCCAGCAGCGTAGGGGGGCGTGAAAAACTGTTTTTT
clone size: NA
J gene: TRBJ1-4
V gene: TRBV9
D gene: NA

CDR3 protein: CASSPDRQGDYGYTF
CDR3 DNA: TGCGCCAGCAGCCCTGACCGCCAGGGTGACTATGGCTACACCTTC
clone size: NA
J gene: TRBJ1-2
V gene: TRBV4-3
D gene: NA

CDR3 protein: CASSLVRGQGGTEAFF
CDR3 DNA: TGTGCCAGCAGCTTGGTTCGGGGACAGGGGGGCACTGAAGCTTTCTTT
clone size: NA
J gene: TRBJ1-1
V gene: TRBV5-4
D gene: TRBD1

CDR3 protein: CASSLGRDRVTSYGYTF
CDR3 DNA: TGTGCCAGCAGCTTGGGCCGGGACAGGGTGACCTCGTATGGCTACACCTTC
clone size: NA
J gene: TRBJ1-2
V gene: TRBV5-4
D gene: TRBD1

CDR3 protein: CASSPTGISSLGSGNTIYF
CDR3 DNA: TGTGCCAGCAGCCCTACAGGAATAAGCTCTTTGGGCTCTGGAAACACCATATATTTT
clone size: NA
J gene: TRBJ1-3
V gene: TRBV4-2
D gene: NA

CDR3 protein: CASSGRPRGYTF
CDR3 DNA: TGTGCCAGCAGCGGGCGCCCCCGTGGCTACACCTTC
clone size: NA
J gene: TRBJ1-2
V gene: TRBV5-4
D gene: NA

CDR3 protein: CASSYQGHLSGNTIYF
CDR3 DNA: TGTGCCAGCAGTTACCAAGGACACCTCTCTGGAAACACCATATATTTT
clone size: NA
J gene: TRBJ1-3
V gene: TRBV6-2/TRBV6-3
D gene: NA

CDR3 protein: CASSIRDRGTEAFF
CDR3 DNA: TGTGCCAGCAGCATCCGGGACAGGGGTACTGAAGCTTTCTTT
clone size: NA
J gene: TRBJ1-1
V gene: TRBV5-8
D gene: TRBD1

CDR3 protein: CATSDVTGRKETQYF
CDR3 DNA: TGTGCCACCAGTGATGTTACAGGGCGAAAAGAGACCCAGTACTTC
clone size: once
J gene: TRBJ2-5
V gene: TRBV24-1
D gene: NA

CDR3 protein: CASSPDRVRTEAFF
CDR3 DNA: TGTGCCAGCAGCCCGGACAGGGTAAGGACTGAAGCTTTCTTT
clone size: NA
J gene: TRBJ1-1
V gene: TRBV7-9
D gene: TRBD1

CDR3 protein: CASSYSMGQGLGQPQHF
CDR3 DNA: TGTGCCAGCAGTTACTCGATGGGACAGGGGTTAGGTCAGCCCCAGCATTTT
clone size: NA
J gene: TRBJ1-5
V gene: TRBV6-2/TRBV6-3
D gene: TRBD1

CDR3 protein: CASSEAGGWHNEQFF
CDR3 DNA: TGTGCCAGCAGTGAGGCAGGGGGTTGGCACAATGAGCAGTTCTTC
clone size: NA
J gene: TRBJ2-1
V gene: TRBV25-1
D gene: TRBD1

CDR3 protein: CAWKLGPDTEAFF
CDR3 DNA: TGTGCCTGGAAGCTGGGGCCGGACACTGAAGCTTTCTTT
clone size: NA
J gene: TRBJ1-1
V gene: TRBV30
D gene: NA

CDR3 protein: CASSVAWGGEQYF
CDR3 DNA: TGTGCCAGCAGCGTAGCTTGGGGAGGCGAGCAGTACTTC
clone size: NA
J gene: TRBJ2-7
V gene: TRBV9
D gene: NA

CDR3 protein: CASSFQGYEKLFF
CDR3 DNA: TGTGCCAGCAGCTTTCAGGGGTACGAAAAACTGTTTTTT
clone size: NA
J gene: TRBJ1-4
V gene: TRBV7-8
D gene: NA

CDR3 protein: CASSLVGQGHNEQFF
CDR3 DNA: TGTGCCAGCAGCTTAGTGGGACAGGGGCACAATGAGCAGTTCTTC
clone size: NA
J gene: TRBJ2-1
V gene: TRBV7-9
D gene: TRBD1

CDR3 protein: CASSRDSVSGANVLTF
CDR3 DNA: TGTGCCAGCAGTCGCGACAGCGTCTCTGGGGCCAACGTCCTGACTTTC
clone size: NA
J gene: TRBJ2-6
V gene: TRBV28
D gene: NA

CDR3 protein: CASSYGTGINQPQHF
CDR3 DNA: TGTGCCAGCAGTTACGGGACAGGGATAAATCAGCCCCAGCATTTT
clone size: NA
J gene: TRBJ1-5
V gene: TRBV6-5
D gene: TRBD1

CDR3 protein: CASGLTGAGNTIYF
CDR3 DNA: TGTGCTAGTGGTTTGACAGGGGCGGGAAACACCATATATTTT
clone size: NA
J gene: TRBJ1-3
V gene: TRBV12-5
D gene: TRBD1

CDR3 protein: CASSLASREGTQYF
CDR3 DNA: TGTGCCAGCAGCTTAGCCTCGAGGGAGGGGACCCAGTACTTC
clone size: NA
J gene: TRBJ2-5
V gene: TRBV7-2
D gene: TRBD2

CDR3 protein: CASSHRLGTSGGLDTQYF
CDR3 DNA: TGTGCCAGCAGCCACCGACTCGGGACTAGCGGGGGGTTGGATACGCAGTATTTT
clone size: NA
J gene: TRBJ2-3
V gene: TRBV21-1
D gene: NA

CDR3 protein: CASSSGTSGGAFRDTQYF
CDR3 DNA: TGTGCCAGCAGCTCCGGGACTAGCGGGGGGGCGTTTCGAGATACGCAGTATTTT
clone size: NA
J gene: TRBJ2-3
V gene: TRBV7-2
D gene: TRBD2

CDR3 protein: CASSLFRSGGNQPQHF
CDR3 DNA: TGTGCCAGCAGCTTATTTAGGTCAGGGGGTAATCAGCCCCAGCATTTT
clone size: NA
J gene: TRBJ1-5
V gene: TRBV7-9
D gene: TRBD1

CDR3 protein: CASSIRPGTMEYF
CDR3 DNA: TGTGCCAGCAGCATCCGGCCTGGGACTATGGAGTATTTT
clone size: NA
J gene: TRBJ2-3
V gene: TRBV7-3
D gene: TRBD2

CDR3 protein: CASNTGGGSYGYTF
CDR3 DNA: TGTGCCAGCAATACAGGGGGCGGCAGCTATGGCTACACCTTC
clone size: NA
J gene: TRBJ1-2
V gene: TRBV6-5
D gene: TRBD1

CDR3 protein: CASSQGSGDAGELFF
CDR3 DNA: TGTGCCAGCAGCCAAGGGAGCGGGGACGCCGGGGAGCTGTTTTTT
clone size: NA
J gene: TRBJ2-2
V gene: TRBV14
D gene: TRBD2

CDR3 protein: CASSVGGGFYNEQFF
CDR3 DNA: TGTGCCAGCAGCGTAGGCGGGGGGTTCTACAATGAGCAGTTCTTC
clone size: NA
J gene: TRBJ2-1
V gene: TRBV9
D gene: TRBD2

CDR3 protein: CASSLGGTAYGYTF
CDR3 DNA: TGTGCCAGCAGCTTAGGGGGGACAGCCTATGGCTACACCTTC
clone size: NA
J gene: TRBJ1-2
V gene: TRBV11-2
D gene: TRBD1

CDR3 protein: CASTTGAGEQYF
CDR3 DNA: TGTGCCAGCACCACAGGGGCGGGTGAGCAGTACTTC
clone size: once
J gene: TRBJ2-7
V gene: TRBV27
D gene: TRBD1

CDR3 protein: CASSPQGGTEAFF
CDR3 DNA: TGTGCCAGCAGTCCACAGGGGGGGACTGAAGCTTTCTTT
clone size: NA
J gene: TRBJ1-1
V gene: TRBV7-2
D gene: TRBD1

CDR3 protein: CASSTDSPYEQYF
CDR3 DNA: TGTGCCAGCAGTACTGACAGCCCCTACGAGCAGTACTTC
clone size: NA
J gene: TRBJ2-7
V gene: TRBV6-2/TRBV6-3
D gene: NA

CDR3 protein: CASSPNRGQNTEAFF
CDR3 DNA: TGTGCCAGCAGCCCAAACCGCGGACAGAACACTGAAGCTTTCTTT
clone size: NA
J gene: TRBJ1-1
V gene: TRBV7-2
D gene: NA

CDR3 protein: CASSYSRVSSGNTIYF
CDR3 DNA: TGTGCCAGCAGTTACTCGAGGGTCAGCTCTGGAAACACCATATATTTT
clone size: NA
J gene: TRBJ1-3
V gene: TRBV6-5
D gene: NA

CDR3 protein: CASSLDRGFDQPQHF
CDR3 DNA: TGTGCCAGCAGCTTGGACAGGGGGTTCGATCAGCCCCAGCATTTT
clone size: NA
J gene: TRBJ1-5
V gene: TRBV11-2
D gene: TRBD1

CDR3 protein: CASSLGGGGNQPQHF
CDR3 DNA: TGTGCCAGCAGCTTAGGAGGCGGGGGCAATCAGCCCCAGCATTTT
clone size: NA
J gene: TRBJ1-5
V gene: TRBV7-2
D gene: NA

CDR3 protein: CAISEQGGVDEQYF
CDR3 DNA: TGTGCCATCAGCGAACAGGGGGGGGTGGACGAGCAGTACTTC
clone size: NA
J gene: TRBJ2-7
V gene: TRBV10-3
D gene: NA

CDR3 protein: CASSQGTGGNEQYF
CDR3 DNA: TGTGCCAGCAGCCAAGGGACAGGCGGGAACGAGCAGTACTTC
clone size: once
J gene: TRBJ2-7
V gene: TRBV3-1/TRBV3-2
D gene: NA

CDR3 protein: CASSYADRNNSPLHF
CDR3 DNA: TGTGCCAGCAGTTACGCGGACAGGAACAATTCACCCCTCCACTTT
clone size: NA
J gene: TRBJ1-6
V gene: TRBV6-2/TRBV6-3
D gene: TRBD1

CDR3 protein: CASSPALSGGADEQYF
CDR3 DNA: TGTGCCAGCAGCCCCGCTCTAAGCGGGGGAGCAGACGAGCAGTACTTC
clone size: NA
J gene: TRBJ2-7
V gene: TRBV11-2
D gene: TRBD2

CDR3 protein: CASSQDGGQGTTNEKLFF
CDR3 DNA: TGCGCCAGCAGCCAAGATGGGGGACAGGGGACAACTAATGAAAAACTGTTTTTT
clone size: NA
J gene: TRBJ1-4
V gene: TRBV4-1
D gene: TRBD1

CDR3 protein: CASTTRGVSGNTIYF
CDR3 DNA: TGTGCCAGCACAACGAGAGGCGTCTCTGGAAACACCATATATTTT
clone size: NA
J gene: TRBJ1-3
V gene: TRBV6-5
D gene: NA

CDR3 protein: CASSFNGDSPLHF
CDR3 DNA: TGTGCCAGCAGCTTTAATGGAGATTCACCCCTCCACTTT
clone size: NA
J gene: TRBJ1-6
V gene: TRBV7-6
D gene: NA

CDR3 protein: CASSQTGPEGYTF
CDR3 DNA: TGTGCCAGCAGCCAAACAGGGCCGGAGGGCTACACCTTC
clone size: NA
J gene: TRBJ1-2
V gene: TRBV11-1
D gene: NA

CDR3 protein: CASSPLDTNTGELFF
CDR3 DNA: TGTGCCAGCTCACCATTGGACACAAACACCGGGGAGCTGTTTTTT
clone size: NA
J gene: TRBJ2-2
V gene: TRBV18
D gene: NA